A selection of T cell receptor beta chains follows, all from one sample in a study of CD8 T cells in ankylosing spondylitis. TCRdb reprocessed the 5' RACE reads via MiXCR and lists one record per CDR3 protein. The table has 200,000 to 300,000 distinct CDR3 sequences, more than 9% seen once. What was sequenced was blood, either unsorted or a sorted T cell fraction (not recorded which). Source of these receptors: a male donor with ankylosing spondylitis or in good health (not recorded which). The CDR3 runs from the conserved cysteine through the conserved F or W. D genes are given only for firm matches. Only part of the rows carry a size: once, few, many, or a class if the clone is expanded.

v_call	clone_size	d_call	j_call	cdr3_length	cdr3_nt	cdr3_aa
TRBV21-1	.	.	TRBJ2-6	15	TGTGCCGTAGGTACAGGGGACTCTGGGGCCAACGTCCTGACTTTC	CAVGTGDSGANVLTF
TRBV3-1	many	TRBD2	TRBJ2-4	14	TGTGCCAGCAGCCAAGGAATGGGGGAGGGCATTCAGTACTTC	CASSQGMGEGIQYF
TRBV5-1	many	.	TRBJ2-2	15	TGCGCCAGCAGCAGGGACTTCACGAACACCGGGGAGCTGTTTTTT	CASSRDFTNTGELFF
TRBV27	many	TRBD1	TRBJ1-5	16	TGTGCCAGCAGTTTATCCGGGACAGGGTACAATCAGCCCCAGCATTTT	CASSLSGTGYNQPQHF
TRBV30	few	TRBD2	TRBJ2-3	14	TGTGCCTGGAGTGCAGGACTAGTGACAGATACGCAGTATTTT	CAWSAGLVTDTQYF
TRBV7-9	many	TRBD2	TRBJ2-3	15	TGTGCCAGCAGCCGCGGACTAGCGGGCCCAGATACGCAGTATTTT	CASSRGLAGPDTQYF
TRBV6-5	.	.	TRBJ2-7	13	TGTGCCAGCAGTTACTCTAGGGGGATCGAGCAGTACTTC	CASSYSRGIEQYF
TRBV10-1	few	TRBD1	TRBJ2-7	15	TGCGCCAGCAGTGAGTCCGGGACAGGGGTCGACGAGCAGTACTTC	CASSESGTGVDEQYF
TRBV10-3	many	TRBD1	TRBJ1-5	15	TGTGCCATCAGTGAGACCCAGGGGGACAATCAGCCCCAGCATTTT	CAISETQGDNQPQHF
TRBV18	once	.	TRBJ1-3	16	TGTGCCAGCTCACCAATGGCAGTCCGCTCTGGAAACACCATATATTTT	CASSPMAVRSGNTIYF
TRBV29-1	.	.	TRBJ2-3	16	TGCAGCGCTGGGGGGCCTGAGGGGGGTAGCACAGATACGCAGTATTTT	CSAGGPEGGSTDTQYF
TRBV7-9	few	.	TRBJ1-5	13	TGTGCCAGCAGCTTAGAGGGACACCAGCCCCAGCATTTT	CASSLEGHQPQHF
TRBV7-2	many	.	TRBJ2-1	12	TGTGCCAGCAGCTTCTCGTGGCATGAGCAGTTCTTC	CASSFSWHEQFF
TRBV12-3/TRBV12-4	many	.	TRBJ1-1	14	TGTGCCAGCAGTTTTAATCAGGGTGGGGCTGAAGCTTTCTTT	CASSFNQGGAEAFF
TRBV20-1	many	.	TRBJ2-3	15	TGCAGTGCTAGAGATGTGGACCAGGGCACAGATACGCAGTATTTT	CSARDVDQGTDTQYF
TRBV29-1	many	TRBD2	TRBJ2-3	14	TGCAGCGTTGAGGCTAGCGGGAGGGGGGATACGCAGTATTTT	CSVEASGRGDTQYF
TRBV5-1	.	.	TRBJ2-7	15	TGCGCCAGCACCCCCGGGGGGACCGTAAGGGGGGAGCAGTACTTC	CASTPGGTVRGEQYF
TRBV12-3/TRBV12-4	many	TRBD1	TRBJ2-7	15	TGTGCCAGCAGTTCTCGACAGGGGGTTTACTACGAGCAGTACTTC	CASSSRQGVYYEQYF
TRBV5-1	many	TRBD2	TRBJ2-3	16	TGCGCCAGCAGCTTGGGGACTAGTTCTAGCACAGATACGCAGTATTTT	CASSLGTSSSTDTQYF
TRBV12-3/TRBV12-4	many	.	TRBJ1-2	15	TGTGCCAGCAGTTTAGCCCTGGGGCAGCAGAAAGGCTACACCTTC	CASSLALGQQKGYTF
TRBV15	.	.	TRBJ2-3	17	TGTGACACCAGCTCGATCGGAATCTCCTACCGCACAGATACGCAGTATTTT	CDTSSIGISYRTDTQYF